One and the same sample provided the 30 T cell receptor beta chains below, sequenced in a study of T-cell reconstitution after alpha-beta-depleted transplantation in children. Preparing the TCRbeta library involved the use of unique molecular identifiers. MiXCR, run by TCRdb on the PCR reads, gives a single entry per CDR3 protein. The repertoire holds about 230,000 distinct CDR3 sequences, with about 9.5% as singletons. The specimen comprised PBMCs from the stem cell graft donor, sampled from the stem cell graft. Receptors were obtained from a human donor who donated a stem cell graft to a child with acute lymphoblastic leukemia.

The table lists this clonotype with many counts. The J gene is TRBJ1-1, the V gene TRBV11-2; D might be TRBD1 (5 bases). The V gene's germline CDR1 is SGHAT and CDR2 FQNNGV. The CDR3 contains 14 residues. V lost 3 bases, J lost 1 base, and 9 bases lay in between. The CDR3: CASSFGGTNTEAFF. In DNA form, the CDR3 reads TGTGCCAGCAGCTTCGGGGGAACGAACACTGAAGCTTTCTTT.

The CDR3 reads CSVSQAGNQPQHF. CDR3 in DNA: TGCAGCGTATCGCAGGCGGGCAATCAGCCCCAGCATTTT. The chain joins TRBV29-1 to TRBJ1-5; no definite D call. This CDR3 region has 13 residues. Germline values: CDR1 SQVTM, CDR2 ANQGSEA. Trimming removed 6 bases from V and 2 bases from J, with 11 bases in between.

This clonotype has more than one count but fewer than ten. J is TRBJ2-7 and V is TRBV27, with TRBD2 as a possible D gene (6 bases). The CDR3 loop spans 13 amino acids. Germline CDR1 is MNHEY and CDR2 is SMNVEV (reference sequence). V lost 4 bases, J lost 3 bases, and 10 bases lay in between. The CDR3 is CASSSPDYYEQYF. As DNA, the CDR3 is TGTGCCAGCAGTTCCCCGGACTACTACGAGCAGTACTTC.

This clonotype was counted ten times or more. The chain joins TRBV6-5 to TRBJ2-5; 7 positions match TRBD2. The CDR3 runs 15 residues. The germline CDR1 and CDR2 sequences are MNHEY and SVGAGI. Unmatched junction bases numbered 1, after V lost 0 bases and J lost 0 bases. The CDR3 sequence: CASSYSGLNQETQYF. The CDR3 DNA reads as TGTGCCAGCAGTTACTCGGGACTAAACCAAGAGACCCAGTACTTC.

This clonotype appeared a few times. The chain is built from TRBV19 and TRBJ1-5; D is undetermined. The CDR3 runs to 13 residues. The germline V gene encodes CDR1 LNHDA and CDR2 SQIVND (reference sequence). V was shortened by 2 bases and J by 5 bases, with 7 bases between the two germline ends. DNA of the CDR3: TGTGCCAGTAGTATAATCGTCGATCAGCCCCAGCATTTT. Its translation is CASSIIVDQPQHF.

This rearrangement joins TRBV4-1 to TRBJ2-1; 11 bases are shared with TRBD2. Germline lookup yields CDR1 MGHRA and CDR2 YSYEKL. CDR3 length: 16 residues. Losses at the gene ends were 3 bases for V and 8 bases for J; bases not matched to a gene: 9. The DNA for the CDR3 is TGCGCCAGCAGCCACCTCCTAGCGGGAGGAGATGATGAGCAGTTCTTC. The encoded protein is CASSHLLAGGDDEQFF.

V and J are TRBV20-1 and TRBJ1-6; no clear D. This CDR3 region has 14 residues. CDR1 and CDR2 from the germline V gene are DFQATT and SNEGSKA (reference sequence). V was clipped by 3 bases and J by 14 bases, with 20 bases between them. The CDR3 sequence: CSASSSADRGSLHF. The DNA for the CDR3 is TGCAGTGCTAGTTCGTCAGCCGACCGAGGATCCCTCCACTTT.

This clonotype was found many times. The chain couples TRBV29-1 to TRBJ2-1, with D perhaps TRBD1 or TRBD2 (5 bases each). The length of the CDR3 is 19 residues. Per germline, CDR1 SQVTM and CDR2 ANQGSEA. V was pared by 3 bases and J by 3 bases, with 27 bases between. In DNA, the CDR3 is TGCAGCGTTGATGGTAGTTGGGGAATGATTGGGGGTAACTACAATGAGCAGTTCTTC. Its protein product is CSVDGSWGMIGGNYNEQFF.

This clonotype has more than one count but fewer than ten. V gene TRBV5-1 combines with J gene TRBJ2-5; possibly TRBD1 for D (5 bases). The CDR3 length is 15 residues. Trimming left V 2 bases short and J 3 bases short, with 14 bases between. Per the germline V gene, CDR1 is SGHRS and CDR2 is YFSETQ. CDR3 DNA sequence: TGCGCCAGCAGCTTTCCCCGCAGGGATGAAGAGACCCAGTACTTC. Translating it yields CASSFPRRDEETQYF. The variable domain in full, completed from reference TRBV5-1 and TRBJ2-5, reads KAGVTQTPRYLIKTRGQQVTLSCSPISGHRSVSWYQQTPGQGLQFLFEYFSETQRNKGNFPGRFSGRQFSNSRSEMNVSTLELGDSALYLCASSFPRRDEETQYFGPGTRLLVL.

V is TRBV18 and J is TRBJ2-7; 7 bases agree with TRBD1. The CDR3 covers 14 residues. V was clipped by 4 bases and J by 3 bases; unmatched bases: 6. Germline V lookup: CDR1 KGHSH, CDR2 LQKENI. The CDR3: CASSQGTEYYEQYF. The DNA of the CDR3 is TGTGCCAGCTCACAGGGGACAGAGTACTACGAGCAGTACTTC.

This chain links TRBV15 with TRBJ1-3; no clear D. V was trimmed by 1 base and J by 0 bases, leaving 13 bases between them. CDR3 length equals 17 residues. From germline, CDR1 is LNHNV and CDR2 YYDKDF (reference sequence). In nucleotides, the CDR3 is TGTGCCACCAGCAGAGCAGGCGGTGACTCCTCTGGAAACACCATATATTTT. Translation: CATSRAGGDSSGNTIYF.

The chain is built from TRBV4-3 and TRBJ2-1; D unclear. V lost 0 bases and J lost 0, with 6 bases in between. Germline V gene sequence: CDR1 LGHNA, CDR2 YSLEER. The CDR3 loop spans 15 amino acids. CDR3 sequence reads: CASSQDRPSYNEQFF. The CDR3 DNA reads as TGCGCCAGCAGCCAAGACAGGCCCTCCTACAATGAGCAGTTCTTC.

Ten or more counts support this clonotype. This chain uses TRBV3-1 with TRBJ1-2; TRBD1 might be the D (6 bases). The germline CDR1 and CDR2 sequences are LGHDT and YNNKEL (reference sequence). The CDR3 is 14 residues long. Trimming shortened V by 4 bases and J by 3 bases, and 12 bases separated the two germline ends. CDR3 nucleotide sequence: TGTGCCAGCAGCCCGACAGGAGGATACTATGGCTACACCTTC. It encodes CASSPTGGYYGYTF. Together with reference TRBV3-1 and TRBJ1-2, the CDR3 gives the full variable domain: DTAVSQTPKYLVTQMGNDKSIKCEQNLGHDTMYWYKQDSKKFLKIMFSYNNKELIINETVPNRFSPKSPDKAHLNLHINSLELGDSAVYFCASSPTGGYYGYTFGSGTRLTVV.

This clonotype was observed many times. This chain links TRBV10-1 with TRBJ1-1, with D uncertain. Trimming left V 6 bases short and J 1 base short, with 9 bases between. CDR3 length: 13 residues. Germline V gives CDR1 WNHNN, CDR2 SYGVQD (reference sequence). Here the CDR3 DNA reads TGCGCCAGCAGCGAATACAGGAACACTGAAGCTTTCTTT. This encodes CASSEYRNTEAFF.

This clonotype has more than one count but fewer than ten. The chain has TRBV5-1 and TRBJ1-4, with 7 positions matching TRBD1. This CDR3 is built from 15 residues. The ends lost 4 bases at V and 7 bases at J; junction bases unmatched: 10. Germline CDR1 reads SGHRS; CDR2 reads YFSETQ. CDR3 nucleotides: TGCGCCAGCAGCCCGGTGACAGGGCGCGGTGAAAAACTGTTTTTT. It specifies CASSPVTGRGEKLFF.

This chain connects TRBV29-1 to TRBJ2-1, with a possible D match to TRBD1 (6 bases). The CDR3 contains 15 residues. Germline CDR1 and CDR2: SQVTM and ANQGSEA. Deletions cut 8 bases from V and 0 bases from J, with 17 bases between. CDR3 sequence: CSTTVLGGSYNEQFF. The CDR3 DNA follows: TGCAGCACAACGGTCCTAGGGGGCTCCTACAATGAGCAGTTCTTC.

The chain links TRBV5-6 to TRBJ1-6; weak D call: TRBD1 (5 bases). From germline, CDR1 is SGHDT and CDR2 YYEEEE. The CDR3 extends over 16 amino acids. The V gene lost 5 bases and the J gene lost 9 bases, with 21 bases spanning the gap. Here the CDR3 reads CASRPIRAAGGSPLHF. DNA of the CDR3: TGTGCCAGCAGGCCGATACGGGCAGCCGGGGGTTCACCCCTCCACTTT.

The V and J genes are TRBV5-1 and TRBJ2-1; 14 positions match TRBD2. V shed 4 bases and J 3 bases; nucleotides not matched to a gene: 3. The CDR3 is 16 amino acids. Germline V gives CDR1 SGHRS, CDR2 YFSETQ. CDR3 in amino acids: CASSVTSGGVYNEQFF. CDR3 DNA sequence: TGCGCCAGCAGCGTGACTAGCGGGGGGGTCTACAATGAGCAGTTCTTC.

This clonotype was picked up many times. The chain couples TRBV12-3 or TRBV12-4 to TRBJ1-1; D is possibly TRBD1 (6 bases). This CDR3 contains 14 residues. V dropped 6 bases and J dropped 1 base, with 12 bases sitting between them. The CDR3 loop is CASSLTGWNTEAFF. CDR3 coding DNA: TGTGCCAGCAGCCTCACAGGGTGGAACACTGAAGCTTTCTTT.

This clonotype was detected a few times. The J gene is TRBJ2-7, the V gene TRBV25-1, with D maybe TRBD1 (5 bases). Trimming cost V 4 bases and J 2 bases, with 12 bases left between them. Germline V gene sequence: CDR1 MGHDK, CDR2 SYGVNS. This CDR3 comprises 14 residues. The CDR3 region has the DNA TGTGCCAGCAGTGTAGGGTTGGGGCCCTACGAGCAGTACTTC. It is translated as CASSVGLGPYEQYF.

This clonotype showed up many times. The germline gene is not matched at one end of the junction; a read error may be the cause. CDR3 protein: CASSLAGGGSLGVF. In DNA form, the CDR3 reads TGTGCCAGCAGTTTAGCGGGAGGAGGTTCGTTGGGGGTTTTT. This chain links TRBV12-3 or TRBV12-4 with TRBJ1-4; D may be TRBD1 (5 bases). The CDR3 has 14 amino acids.

The rearrangement links TRBV7-9 to TRBJ2-1, with 9 bases lining up with TRBD1. CDR1 is SEHNR and CDR2 is FQNEAQ in the germline V gene (reference sequence). The CDR3 consists of 15 residues. Trimming took 5 bases from V and 4 from J; bases not matched to a gene: 6. DNA for the CDR3: TGTGCCAGCAGCGATCCGGGACAGGGATACAATGAGCAGTTCTTC. The encoded protein is CASSDPGQGYNEQFF.

This clonotype was seen a handful of times. The gene calls are TRBV5-1 and TRBJ2-3, with D possibly matching TRBD2 (6 bases). Between the trimmed V and J ends, which lost 5 bases and 0 bases, there was a span of 13 bases. Germline assignment: CDR1 SGHRS and CDR2 YFSETQ. The CDR3 loop spans 15 amino acids. In DNA form, the CDR3 reads TGCGCCAGCAGACCCCCCGGGGGAAGCACAGATACGCAGTATTTT. The encoded protein is CASRPPGGSTDTQYF.

At least ten counts were recorded for this clonotype. The rearrangement links TRBV29-1 to TRBJ1-5; D gene ambiguous. The germline V gene encodes CDR1 SQVTM and CDR2 ANQGSEA. The CDR3 has 11 residues. V lost 6 bases, J lost 4 bases, and 7 bases lay in between. Here the CDR3 reads CSVARNQPQHF. For the CDR3, the DNA is TGCAGCGTCGCCAGAAATCAGCCCCAGCATTTT. The full variable domain, completed using reference TRBV29-1 and TRBJ1-5, is SAVISQKPSRDICQRGTSLTIQCQVDSQVTMMFWYRQQPGQSLTLIATANQGSEATYESGFVIDKFPISRPNLTFSTLTVSNMSPEDSSIYLCSVARNQPQHFGDGTRLSIL.

J is TRBJ2-1 and V is TRBV20-1; 13 bases fit TRBD2. After removal of 3 bases from V and 0 bases from J, the junction contained 5 bases not matched to a gene. Germline CDR1 and CDR2: DFQATT and SNEGSKA (reference sequence). The CDR3 has 17 amino acids. The CDR3 sequence: CSARRLAGGLSYNEQFF. The CDR3 bases are TGCAGTGCTAGGCGACTAGCGGGGGGACTCTCCTACAATGAGCAGTTCTTC.

This clonotype was counted between two and nine times. In DNA, the CDR3 is TGTGCCAGCAGCTCCCGTCTGGGCAGGGGCCCGACTGAAAAACTGTTTTTT. As protein: CASSSRLGRGPTEKLFF. The J gene is TRBJ1-4, the V gene TRBV7-6; D might be TRBD1 (6 bases). Germline CDR1 reads SGHVS; CDR2 reads FNYEAQ. The CDR3 spans 17 residues. Trimming left V 4 bases short and J 7 bases short, with 22 bases between.

This sequence joins TRBV4-1 and TRBJ1-2, with D tentatively TRBD1 (6 bases). The CDR3 runs to 14 residues. CDR1 MGHRA and CDR2 YSYEKL come from the germline V gene. Trimming took off 4 bases at V and 0 bases at J, with 9 bases between the two ends. The chain's CDR3 is CASSPEGANYGYTF. The CDR3 nucleotides are TGCGCCAGCAGCCCGGAGGGGGCTAACTATGGCTACACCTTC.

This clonotype was counted many times. CDR3 loop: CASSLRQGQETQYF. CDR3 sequence (DNA): TGTGCCAGCAGTCTACGACAGGGCCAAGAGACCCAGTACTTC. The genes are TRBV6-5 and TRBJ2-5, with 7 bases that match TRBD1. There are 14 residues in the CDR3. Germline V gene lookup returns CDR1 MNHEY and CDR2 SVGAGI. V lost 5 bases, J lost 1 base, and 4 bases stayed unmatched.

This clonotype was seen only a few times. The chain has TRBV9 and TRBJ2-7; D not certain. The V and J ends lost 0 bases and 7 bases respectively, with 17 bases between them. CDR3 length: 15 residues. Per the germline V gene, CDR1 is SGDLS and CDR2 is YYNGEE. CDR3 sequence: CASSVDFSGRLEQYF. In DNA form, the CDR3 reads TGTGCCAGCAGCGTAGATTTCTCTGGGCGGTTGGAGCAGTACTTC.

As regards this clonotype: This may be a read error, as it is one base from a much larger clone. V is TRBV11-2 and J is TRBJ2-2, with D tentatively TRBD2 (6 bases). The CDR3 is made up of 15 amino acids. The germline CDR1 and CDR2 sequences are SGHAT and FQNNGV. This CDR3 reads CASSLQGAGTGEVFF. The CDR3 coding sequence is TGTGCCAGCAGCTTACAAGGCGCGGGCACCGGGGAGGTGTTTTTT.